What follows are 31 T cell receptor beta chains derived from one specimen sequenced in a study of shared clonotypes between healthy human individuals. CD45RO-negative cells were positively selected for CCR7, leaving out terminally differentiated effector memory CD45RA+ cells. Sequenced by immunoSEQ multiplex PCR; TCRdb stores in-frame clones only, minus some. The data show about 2 million clones, with about 95% seen just once and 0.9% to 1.4% held by the top ten. Sequences were obtained from naive CD8+ T cells sorted from blood. The receptors originated from a man aged 18 to 29 in good health.

This sequence joins TRBV7-9 and TRBJ2-7; possible D gene TRBD2, 6 bases. The CDR3 spans 16 residues. Germline values: CDR1 SEHNR, CDR2 FQNEAQ (reference sequence). Trimming pared 3 bases from V and 3 bases from J, leaving 18 bases between. The CDR3 sequence is CASSFSAGRTYYEQYF. The CDR3, as DNA: TGTGCCAGCAGCTTTTCCGCCGGGAGAACTTACTACGAGCAGTACTTC. Full variable domain (remainder filled in from reference TRBV7-9 and TRBJ2-7): DTGVSQNPRHKITKRGQNVTFRCDPISEHNRLYWYRQTLGQGPEFLTYFQNEAQLEKSRLLSDRFSAERPKGSFSTLEIQRTEQGDSAMYLCASSFSAGRTYYEQYFGPGTRLTVT.

The chain is built from TRBV6-5 and TRBJ2-1; no reliable D call. Germline lookup yields CDR1 MNHEY and CDR2 SVGAGI. The V end was cut by 0 bases, the J end by 9 bases, with 9 bases between. This CDR3 region has 13 residues. DNA of the CDR3: TGTGCCAGCAGTTACTCAGGGTCTCCTGAGCAGTTCTTC. This translates into CASSYSGSPEQFF.

In its sample, this clone was seen once. V and J are TRBV4-2 and TRBJ2-3; no reliable D call. The length of the CDR3 is 15 residues. Germline CDR1 and CDR2: LGHNA and YNFKEQ. V lost 0 bases and J 4 bases, leaving 11 bases between the germline ends. CDR3 region: CASSQERQPPDTQYF. CDR3 nucleotides: TGTGCCAGCAGCCAAGAAAGACAACCACCAGATACGCAGTATTTT.

The CDR3 region is CASSQGELAGDTQYF. CDR3 DNA: TGTGCCAGCAGCCAAGGGGAACTAGCGGGAGATACGCAGTATTTT. J is TRBJ2-3 and V is TRBV14; 9 positions agree with TRBD2. The CDR3 loop spans 15 amino acids. Looked up from germline, CDR1 is SGHDN and CDR2 is FVKESK. With V trimmed by 1 base and J by 5 bases, 4 bases remained unmatched.

For this clone: Other DNA sequences in this sample translate to the same CDR3. The gene calls are TRBV11-2 and TRBJ2-1; D possibly corresponds to TRBD2 (6 bases). Germline lookup yields CDR1 SGHAT and CDR2 FQNNGV. Trimming shortened V by 2 bases and J by 2 bases, and 10 bases separated the two germline ends. The CDR3 is 15 residues long. The CDR3, as DNA: TGTGCCAGCAGCTTAAGTGGGGGGACCTACAATGAGCAGTTCTTC. The encoded protein is CASSLSGGTYNEQFF.

The V call is TRBV28, the J call TRBJ2-7, with D unresolved. V was cut by 2 bases and J by 3 bases, with 14 bases left in between. The germline V gene has CDR1 MDHEN and CDR2 SYDVKM. The CDR3 sequence is 15 residues long. CDR3 region: CASSLIGSSYYEQYF. The CDR3 DNA reads TGTGCCAGCAGTTTAATAGGGTCGAGTTACTACGAGCAGTACTTC. The whole variable domain, filled in from reference TRBV28 and TRBJ2-7, reads DVKVTQSSRYLVKRTGEKVFLECVQDMDHENMFWYRQDPGLGLRLIYFSYDVKMKEKGDIPEGYSVSREKKERFSLILESASTNQTSMYLCASSLIGSSYYEQYFGPGTRLTVT.

Notes on this clone: Other DNA sequences in this sample translate to the same CDR3. The chain is built from TRBV27 and TRBJ2-2, with D possibly matching TRBD1 (6 bases). Germline CDR1 is MNHEY and CDR2 is SMNVEV (reference sequence). CDR3 length equals 14 residues. With 4 bases removed from V and 4 bases from J, the gap between germline ends came to 10 bases. The CDR3 region has the DNA TGTGCCAGCAGTTCGCTAGGGGGCACCGGGGAGCTGTTTTTT. It specifies CASSSLGGTGELFF.

J is TRBJ2-5 and V is TRBV5-1; 9 bases align to TRBD1. Germline V gene sequence: CDR1 SGHRS, CDR2 YFSETQ. This CDR3 has 15 amino acids. Unmatched junction bases numbered 8, after V lost 3 bases and J lost 5 bases. The CDR3 DNA reads TGCGCCAGCAGCTGGCAGGGACAGGGTACCGAGACCCAGTACTTC. It encodes CASSWQGQGTETQYF.

This clone was seen a few times. Other nucleotide sequences in the sample specify the same CDR3. V is TRBV27 and J is TRBJ2-1; TRBD2 might be the D (6 bases). V lost 6 bases and J 3 bases, leaving 6 bases between the germline ends. Germline V gene data show CDR1 as MNHEY and CDR2 as SMNVEV (reference sequence). The CDR3 loop spans 12 amino acids. This chain's CDR3 is CASRGGYNEQFF. DNA of the CDR3: TGTGCCAGCAGGGGGGGCTACAATGAGCAGTTCTTC.

The chain couples TRBV11-2 to TRBJ2-7, with 7 bases identical to TRBD2. CDR3 size: 15 residues. CDR1 and CDR2 from the germline V gene are SGHAT and FQNNGV. The trim removed 0 bases at V and 3 bases at J, leaving 5 bases unmatched. CDR3 in DNA: TGTGCCAGCAGCTTAGAGGCCGGACTAGTCTACGAGCAGTACTTC. Translation: CASSLEAGLVYEQYF.

This chain uses TRBV4-1 with TRBJ1-2; D possibly corresponds to TRBD1 (5 bases). The V end was cut by 2 bases, the J end by 4 bases, with 8 bases between. The length of the CDR3 is 13 residues. Germline V CDR1 and CDR2: MGHRA, YSYEKL. CDR3 coding DNA: TGCGCCAGCAGCCAACAGGGACTCTATGGCTACACCTTC. Its translation is CASSQQGLYGYTF.

V and J are TRBV4-1 and TRBJ2-1, with 8 bases fitting TRBD2. Germline V gene data show CDR1 as MGHRA and CDR2 as YSYEKL. The CDR3 sequence is 15 residues long. V was clipped by 1 base and J by 2 bases; unmatched bases: 1. CDR3 in amino acids: CASSQGGLAYNEQFF. DNA for the CDR3: TGCGCCAGCAGCCAAGGGGGACTAGCCTACAATGAGCAGTTCTTC.

Concerning this clone itself: The junction differs from germline at one of its ends, possibly a read error. This sample also contains other DNA sequences that code for the same CDR3. The chain carries TRBV20-1 and TRBJ2-7, with no clear D. The CDR3 extends over 11 amino acids. The germline V gene has CDR1 DFQATT and CDR2 SNEGSKA (reference sequence). This CDR3 reads CSARDNYEQYF. CDR3 DNA: TGCAGTGCTAGAGACAATTACGAGCAATACTTC.

The CDR3 DNA reads TGTGCCAGCAGCTCCCAGACAGCTCTAGGTCAGCCCCAGCATTTT. Translation: CASSSQTALGQPQHF. The rearrangement joins TRBV7-9 to TRBJ1-5; perhaps TRBD1 as D (5 bases). V dropped 4 bases and J dropped 6 bases, with 16 bases sitting between them. CDR1 and CDR2 (germline): SEHNR, FQNEAQ (reference sequence). The CDR3 has 15 amino acids.

The CDR3 region has the DNA TGTGCCAGCAGCTTAGCGAGGGGGGAAGGCAATGAGCAGTTCTTC. Amino acid sequence: CASSLARGEGNEQFF. The chain uses TRBV7-9 and TRBJ2-1; D is tentatively TRBD1 or TRBD2 (6 bases each). The CDR3 sequence is 15 residues long. The V gene lost 0 bases and the J gene lost 6 bases, with 12 bases spanning the gap. Germline lookup yields CDR1 SEHNR and CDR2 FQNEAQ (reference sequence).

This clone has just one count. This rearrangement joins TRBV6-1 to TRBJ1-2; 9 bases agree with TRBD1. This CDR3 region has 16 residues. The germline V gene encodes CDR1 MNHNS and CDR2 SASEGT. Trimming removed 0 bases from V and 3 bases from J; junction bases left unmatched: 5. The CDR3 spells CASSEALWTGDYGYTF. For the CDR3, the DNA is TGTGCCAGCAGTGAAGCGCTATGGACAGGGGACTATGGCTACACCTTC.

The chain is built from TRBV7-2 and TRBJ2-3; no clear D. The V end lost 5 bases, the J end lost 2 bases, and 14 bases lay between the germline ends. CDR1 and CDR2 (germline): SGHTA, FQGNSA. The CDR3 runs to 15 residues. Written as DNA, the CDR3 is TGTGCCAGCAGCCCATACCGCGTGACCACAGATACGCAGTATTTT. Its protein is CASSPYRVTTDTQYF.

The gene calls are TRBV5-6 and TRBJ2-1; the match to TRBD2 covers 8 bases. Germline V gene sequence: CDR1 SGHDT, CDR2 YYEEEE. V gave up 0 bases and J gave up 6 bases; unmatched junction bases: 2. The CDR3 extends over 14 amino acids. CDR3 amino acids: CASSLEAGVNEQFF. In DNA form, the CDR3 reads TGTGCCAGCAGCTTGGAAGCGGGGGTCAATGAGCAGTTCTTC.

The chain links TRBV2 to TRBJ1-2, with D possibly being TRBD1 (5 bases). Trimming removed 3 bases at V and 4 bases at J, with 12 bases between. The CDR3 totals 14 residues. Germline values: CDR1 SNHLY, CDR2 FYNNEI. The CDR3 sequence is CASSEGGAAYGYTF. As DNA, the CDR3 is TGTGCCAGCAGTGAGGGAGGGGCGGCCTATGGCTACACCTTC.

The chain couples TRBV11-2 to TRBJ1-3; D unclear. Germline lookup yields CDR1 SGHAT and CDR2 FQNNGV. The CDR3 covers 15 residues. Trimming pared 1 base from V and 2 bases from J, leaving 9 bases between. CDR3 coding DNA: TGTGCCAGCAGCTTAGGGTGGGGTACTGGAAACACCATATATTTT. Encoded protein: CASSLGWGTGNTIYF.

The sample holds a few counts of this clone. V gene TRBV6-1 combines with J gene TRBJ1-2, with 7 bases aligning to TRBD1. Per germline, CDR1 MNHNS and CDR2 SASEGT. This CDR3 is 14 amino acids long. J lost 4 bases, V lost 2 bases, and 4 bases had no gene match. The CDR3 region has the DNA TGTGCCAGCAGTGAACCCGGGACAGTCTATGGCTACACCTTC. It specifies CASSEPGTVYGYTF.

This clone was counted once. The chain is built from TRBV29-1 and TRBJ2-7; possibly TRBD2 for D (6 bases). Trimming removed 2 bases at V and 0 bases at J, with 14 bases between. CDR1 and CDR2 from the germline V gene are SQVTM and ANQGSEA. The CDR3 loop spans 15 amino acids. CDR3 loop: CSVELYRGSSYEQYF. CDR3 in DNA: TGCAGCGTTGAACTATATCGGGGGAGCTCCTACGAGCAGTACTTC.

The chain is built from TRBV7-9 and TRBJ2-1; 7 bases match TRBD1. J gave up 9 bases and V 6 bases, and 8 bases lay outside the gene matches. The CDR3 extends over 13 amino acids. Germline lookup yields CDR1 SEHNR and CDR2 FQNEAQ (reference sequence). The CDR3 protein is CASRSVRDSEQFF. The CDR3 DNA is TGTGCCAGCAGATCTGTAAGGGACAGTGAGCAGTTCTTC. The full variable domain, completed using reference TRBV7-9 and TRBJ2-1, is DTGVSQNPRHKITKRGQNVTFRCDPISEHNRLYWYRQTLGQGPEFLTYFQNEAQLEKSRLLSDRFSAERPKGSFSTLEIQRTEQGDSAMYLCASRSVRDSEQFFGPGTRLTVL.

The chain has TRBV7-9 and TRBJ1-6; D gene uncertain. V lost 5 bases to trimming and J lost 8 bases, with 13 bases between them. This CDR3 comprises 14 residues. The V gene's germline CDR1 is SEHNR and CDR2 FQNEAQ (reference sequence). CDR3 nucleotides: TGTGCCAGCAGCCGGCCACTCCCTGATTCACCCCTCCACTTT. It specifies CASSRPLPDSPLHF.

The chain links TRBV9 to TRBJ1-6; TRBD1 is a possible D gene (5 bases). V dropped 0 bases and J dropped 8 bases, with 12 bases sitting between them. The germline CDR1 and CDR2 sequences are SGDLS and YYNGEE. The CDR3 length is 15 residues. The CDR3 nucleotides read TGTGCCAGCAGCGTAGAGGGAGGGGAAGATTCACCCCTCCACTTT. Translation: CASSVEGGEDSPLHF.

V gene TRBV2 combines with J gene TRBJ2-1; 10 nucleotides align to TRBD2. The length of the CDR3 is 15 residues. Germline CDR1 SNHLY, CDR2 FYNNEI. Unmatched junction bases numbered 5, after V lost 5 bases and J lost 4 bases. Written as DNA, the CDR3 is TGTGCCAGCAGTTGGCTAGCGGGGGCATACAATGAGCAGTTCTTC. Translation: CASSWLAGAYNEQFF. The full variable domain, rest sourced from reference TRBV2 and TRBJ2-1, is EPEVTQTPSHQVTQMGQEVILRCVPISNHLYFYWYRQILGQKVEFLVSFYNNEISEKSEIFDDQFSVERPDGSNFTLKIRSTKLEDSAMYFCASSWLAGAYNEQFFGPGTRLTVL.

The rearrangement joins TRBV6-1 to TRBJ1-2; no reliable D call. The CDR3 is made up of 13 amino acids. In germline, CDR1 is MNHNS, CDR2 SASEGT. V was pared by 2 bases and J by 4 bases, with 8 bases between. The DNA of the CDR3 is TGTGCCAGCAGTGAAAGATCACTCTATGGCTACACCTTC. Its protein is CASSERSLYGYTF.

This rearrangement joins TRBV5-6 to TRBJ2-3, with D possibly being TRBD1 or TRBD2 (5 bases each). The CDR3 consists of 15 residues. In germline, CDR1 is SGHDT, CDR2 YYEEEE. Trimming cost V 3 bases and J 0 bases, with 11 bases left between them. The CDR3 nucleotides are TGTGCCAGCAGCTACGGGACCCACAGCACAGATACGCAGTATTTT. Its protein product is CASSYGTHSTDTQYF.

The chain carries TRBV18 and TRBJ2-5; TRBD1 might be the D (6 bases). The CDR3 consists of 14 residues. CDR1 and CDR2 (germline): KGHSH, LQKENI. V was pared by 2 bases and J by 5 bases, with 12 bases between. Written as DNA, the CDR3 is TGTGCCAGCTCACCAAGTCAGGGGCGGGAGACCCAGTACTTC. It translates to CASSPSQGRETQYF.

The chain has TRBV9 and TRBJ2-1, with D uncertain. Germline V gives CDR1 SGDLS, CDR2 YYNGEE. V lost 6 bases to trimming and J lost 10 bases, with 11 bases between them. The CDR3 runs to 11 residues. CDR3 bases: TGTGCCAGCACCGACGGGTTAGAGCAGTTCTTC. Translating gives CASTDGLEQFF. Full variable domain (missing parts from reference TRBV9 and TRBJ2-1): DSGVTQTPKHLITATGQRVTLRCSPRSGDLSVYWYQQSLDQGLQFLIQYYNGEERAKGNILERFSAQQFPDLHSELNLSSLELGDSALYFCASTDGLEQFFGPGTRLTVL.

This clone was counted a few times. The chain carries TRBV15 and TRBJ1-4, with D perhaps matching TRBD1 (5 bases). The germline CDR1 and CDR2 sequences are LNHNV and YYDKDF (reference sequence). The CDR3 covers 15 residues. With 3 bases removed from V and 7 bases from J, the gap between germline ends came to 15 bases. CDR3 sequence: CATSSEPGLIEKLFF. The DNA of the CDR3 is TGTGCCACCAGCAGTGAACCGGGACTTATTGAAAAACTGTTTTTT.